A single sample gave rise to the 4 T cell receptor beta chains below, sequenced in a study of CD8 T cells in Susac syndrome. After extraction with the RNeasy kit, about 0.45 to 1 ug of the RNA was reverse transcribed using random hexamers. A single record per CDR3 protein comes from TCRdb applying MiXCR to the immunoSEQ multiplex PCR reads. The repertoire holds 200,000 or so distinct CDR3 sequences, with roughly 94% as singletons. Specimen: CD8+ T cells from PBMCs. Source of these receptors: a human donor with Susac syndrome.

CDR3 protein: CASSSGTAPEAFF. In DNA, the CDR3 is TGTGCCAGCAGCTCCGGGACAGCACCTGAAGCTTTCTTT. The rearrangement uses TRBV5-4 and TRBJ1-1; 7 bases are shared with TRBD1. Germline V gene lookup returns CDR1 SGHNT and CDR2 YYREEE (reference sequence). The CDR3 length is 13 residues. The V segment lost 3 bases and the J segment 6 bases; nucleotides outside the gene matches: 5.

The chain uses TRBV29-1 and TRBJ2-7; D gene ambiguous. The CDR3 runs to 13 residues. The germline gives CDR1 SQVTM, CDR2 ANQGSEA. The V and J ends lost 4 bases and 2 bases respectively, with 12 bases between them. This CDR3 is CSVGESGTYEQYF. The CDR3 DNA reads TGCAGCGTTGGAGAGTCAGGAACCTACGAGCAGTACTTC.

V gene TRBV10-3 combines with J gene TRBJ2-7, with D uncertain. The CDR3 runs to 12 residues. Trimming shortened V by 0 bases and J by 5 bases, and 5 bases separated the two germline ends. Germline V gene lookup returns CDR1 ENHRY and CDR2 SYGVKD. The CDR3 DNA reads TGTGCCATCAGTGAGTCGAGAGACGAGCAGTACTTC. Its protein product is CAISESRDEQYF.

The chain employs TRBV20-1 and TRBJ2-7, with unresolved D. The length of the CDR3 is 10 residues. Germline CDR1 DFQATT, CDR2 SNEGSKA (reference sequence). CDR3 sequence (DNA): TGCCAGGCCCAGGCACCCGAGCAGTACTTC. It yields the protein CQAQAPEQYF.